What follows are 24 T cell receptor beta chains derived from one specimen sequenced in a study of T cell repertoires in cytomegalovirus infection. One entry per CDR3 protein, called by TCRdb with MiXCR from the reads. The data contain hundreds of thousands of distinct CDR3 sequences, around 35% of them singletons. These receptors are not linked to any known antigen. The sequencing used cultured PBMCs, collected from culture after CMV antigen stimulation. The receptors here all came from a human donor in good health (CMV status not recorded). Some clones in this sample may be carry-over from other donors' samples.

This clonotype was counted only a few times. The chain employs TRBV7-9 and TRBJ1-2; D is unresolved. This CDR3 comprises 12 residues. Germline lookup yields CDR1 SEHNR and CDR2 FQNEAQ (reference sequence). The V and J ends lost 3 bases and 8 bases respectively, with 10 bases between them. DNA of the CDR3: TGTGCCAGCAGCTTTAGTATAAGCGGCTACACCTTC. The encoded protein is CASSFSISGYTF. Looking up the rest from reference TRBV7-9 and TRBJ1-2 gives the full variable domain: DTGVSQNPRHKITKRGQNVTFRCDPISEHNRLYWYRQTLGQGPEFLTYFQNEAQLEKSRLLSDRFSAERPKGSFSTLEIQRTEQGDSAMYLCASSFSISGYTFGSGTRLTVV.

This chain joins TRBV29-1 and TRBJ2-5; 8 bases map to TRBD1. With V trimmed by 7 bases and J by 6 bases, 7 bases remained unmatched. CDR3 length: 12 residues. From germline, CDR1 is SQVTM and CDR2 ANQGSEA. CDR3 sequence reads: CSARQGWKTQYF. Written as DNA, the CDR3 is TGCAGCGCTCGACAGGGGTGGAAGACCCAGTACTTC.

Only a few counts were recorded for this clonotype. V is TRBV19 and J is TRBJ2-7; 10 positions agree with TRBD1. Germline CDR1 LNHDA, CDR2 SQIVND (reference sequence). The V gene end was trimmed by 6 bases and the J gene end by 2 bases; junction bases not matched to a gene: 4. This CDR3 contains 14 residues. In DNA form, the CDR3 reads TGTGCCAGTAGCGGGGGGACAGGGGCCTACGAGCAGTACTTC. Residues: CASSGGTGAYEQYF.

V gene TRBV10-3 combines with J gene TRBJ1-1; D may be TRBD1 (5 bases). Germline-derived CDR1 and CDR2 are ENHRY and SYGVKD. Trimming left V 0 bases short and J 5 bases short, with 7 bases between. The CDR3 is made up of 13 amino acids. The CDR3 spells CAISESSGTEAFF. CDR3 sequence (DNA): TGTGCCATCAGTGAGTCGTCAGGGACTGAAGCTTTCTTT.

The V call is TRBV12-3 or TRBV12-4, the J call TRBJ2-7; D is undetermined. This CDR3 has 12 amino acids. V was shortened by 4 bases and J by 7 bases, with 11 bases between the two germline ends. The CDR3: CASSSSVGEQYF. The CDR3 region has the DNA TGTGCCAGCAGTTCCTCCGTTGGGGAGCAGTACTTC.

The chain has TRBV11-2 and TRBJ2-7; D is unresolved. This CDR3 contains 11 residues. The V gene's germline CDR1 is SGHAT and CDR2 FQNNGV. Trimming shortened V by 8 bases and J by 9 bases, and 14 bases separated the two germline ends. CDR3 sequence (DNA): TGTGCCAGCTCGCCGCAGGAGAGGCAGTACTTC. Residues: CASSPQERQYF.

This rearrangement joins TRBV27 to TRBJ1-4, with TRBD1 matching over 12 bases. The CDR3 consists of 15 residues. Trimming took 4 bases from V and 11 from J; bases not matched to a gene: 8. Germline V CDR1 and CDR2: MNHEY, SMNVEV (reference sequence). The CDR3 DNA reads TGTGCCAGCAGTTCCCACGGGACAGGGGGCGCGAAACTGTTTTTT. Its protein product is CASSSHGTGGAKLFF.

The chain uses TRBV12-3 or TRBV12-4 and TRBJ2-2; 7 bases map to TRBD1. The CDR3 is made up of 17 amino acids. J gave up 2 bases and V 5 bases, and 11 bases lay outside the gene matches. CDR3 sequence reads: CASSPPPGQLNTGELFF. The CDR3 DNA follows: TGTGCCAGCAGTCCACCCCCGGGACAGCTTAACACCGGGGAGCTGTTTTTT.

This sequence joins TRBV5-4 and TRBJ2-3, with 9 bases that match TRBD1. The CDR3 is 13 amino acids. V gave up 10 bases and J gave up 4 bases; unmatched junction bases: 7. Germline V gene lookup returns CDR1 SGHNT and CDR2 YYREEE (reference sequence). The CDR3 region has the DNA TGTGCCGGGGGACAGGGAACGGCAGATACGCAGTATTTT. This codes for CAGGQGTADTQYF.

This clonotype was seen more than once but under ten times. The chain links TRBV5-4 to TRBJ2-5; 9 nucleotides align to TRBD2. The CDR3 has 16 residues. Germline V gives CDR1 SGHNT, CDR2 YYREEE (reference sequence). Trimming took 4 bases from V and 9 from J; bases not matched to a gene: 16. CDR3 nucleotides: TGTGCCAGCAGCACCACGACTAGCGGCCAAGACCGGCCCCAGTACTTC. Its translation is CASSTTTSGQDRPQYF.

This clonotype was seen more than once but under ten times. The chain combines TRBV6-5 with TRBJ2-1, with 9 positions matching TRBD2. After removal of 0 bases from V and 0 bases from J, the junction contained 3 bases not matched to a gene. CDR1 MNHEY and CDR2 SVGAGI come from the germline V gene. CDR3 length: 17 residues. CDR3: CASSYSVSGSSYNEQFF. CDR3 bases: TGTGCCAGCAGTTACTCGGTTAGCGGGAGCTCCTACAATGAGCAGTTCTTC.

The chain has TRBV2 and TRBJ2-1; D remains ambiguous. Per the germline V gene, CDR1 is SNHLY and CDR2 is FYNNEI. The CDR3 consists of 13 residues. V lost 6 bases, J lost 4 bases, and 10 bases lay in between. CDR3 residues: CASRLGTYNEQFF. The CDR3 DNA sequence: TGTGCCAGCAGGCTAGGAACGTACAATGAGCAGTTCTTC.

This clonotype was seen a handful of times. The genes are TRBV7-9 and TRBJ1-1, with D perhaps matching TRBD1 (6 bases). Germline loops: CDR1 SEHNR, CDR2 FQNEAQ (reference sequence). The length of the CDR3 is 16 residues. The germline V and J ends were trimmed by 5 bases and 1 base, with 17 bases remaining between them. This CDR3 reads CASSLVGQGKNTEAFF. CDR3 nucleotide sequence: TGTGCCAGCAGCCTCGTTGGGCAGGGGAAGAACACTGAAGCTTTCTTT.

This clonotype was seen a few times. J is TRBJ2-1 and V is TRBV12-3 or TRBV12-4; 11 bases map to TRBD2. With 6 bases clipped from V and 5 bases from J, the junction kept 6 bases outside the gene matches. The CDR3 has 15 residues. CDR3 in amino acids: CASSWTSGPNNEQFF. DNA of the CDR3: TGTGCCAGCAGCTGGACTAGCGGGCCAAACAATGAGCAGTTCTTC.

The V gene is TRBV7-9, the J gene TRBJ2-1, with 8 nucleotides matching TRBD2. V trimming: 5 bases; J trimming: 2 bases; junction bases outside the gene matches: 8. The V gene's germline CDR1 is SEHNR and CDR2 FQNEAQ (reference sequence). The CDR3 runs 16 residues. CDR3 in DNA: TGTGCCAGCAGCCCGAGCGGGAGTAGGGCCTACAATGAGCAGTTCTTC. Its translation: CASSPSGSRAYNEQFF.

V and J are TRBV19 and TRBJ2-5; TRBD1 agrees at 7 bases. The length of the CDR3 is 14 residues. V was pared by 4 bases and J by 5 bases, with 7 bases of the junction left unmatched. CDR1 is LNHDA, CDR2 SQIVND, per germline (reference sequence). CDR3 bases: TGTGCCAGTAGTACAGGACAGGTCGGGGAGACCCAGTACTTC. Protein sequence: CASSTGQVGETQYF.

This clonotype was seen repeatedly, ten times or more. The rearrangement links TRBV7-2 to TRBJ2-7; no clear D gene. Germline assignment: CDR1 SGHTA and CDR2 FQGNSA. Trimming pared 5 bases from V and 2 bases from J, leaving 13 bases between. This CDR3 spans 14 amino acids. The CDR3 coding sequence is TGTGCCAGCAGCCACCCTGGCGGAACCTACGAGCAGTACTTC. It yields the protein CASSHPGGTYEQYF. Together with reference TRBV7-2 and TRBJ2-7, the CDR3 gives the full variable domain: GAGVSQSPSNKVTEKGKDVELRCDPISGHTALYWYRQSLGQGLEFLIYFQGNSAPDKSGLPSDRFSAERTGGSVSTLTIQRTQQEDSAVYLCASSHPGGTYEQYFGPGTRLTVT.

This rearrangement joins TRBV2 to TRBJ1-4; 10 bases fit TRBD1. Trimming cost V 6 bases and J 8 bases; bases outside gene matches: 3. CDR3 size: 13 residues. Germline CDR1 SNHLY, CDR2 FYNNEI. The CDR3 bases are TGTGCCAGCAGGGGACAGGGGACCGAAAAACTGTTTTTT. Protein product: CASRGQGTEKLFF.

This clonotype was detected a few times. The chain is built from TRBV7-6 and TRBJ2-7; maybe TRBD2 (7 bases). V was clipped by 6 bases and J by 7 bases, with 19 bases between them. The CDR3 contains 14 residues. Germline V gene lookup returns CDR1 SGHVS and CDR2 FNYEAQ. The CDR3 bases are TGTGCCAGCAGTTACGGGGGGCCCCTTCAGGAGCAGTACTTC. Its translation is CASSYGGPLQEQYF.

The chain couples TRBV12-3 or TRBV12-4 to TRBJ2-3; D gene uncertain. V lost 5 bases and J lost 2, with 11 bases in between. The CDR3 totals 14 residues. CDR3 in amino acids: CASSRLYPTDTQYF. The CDR3 DNA sequence: TGTGCCAGCAGTCGACTGTACCCCACAGATACGCAGTATTTT.

This clonotype appeared a few times. The CDR3: CASSSRRRQPSKSTDTQYF. The CDR3 coding sequence is TGTGCCAGCAGCTCCCGTCGGAGACAGCCCTCAAAAAGCACAGATACGCAGTATTTT. The chain uses TRBV7-2 and TRBJ2-3, with D maybe TRBD1 (5 bases). This CDR3 is built from 19 residues. V was pared by 4 bases and J by 0 bases, with 23 bases between. Germline CDR1 and CDR2: SGHTA and FQGNSA.

V usage is TRBV11-2 and J usage is TRBJ2-2, with D perhaps TRBD1 (6 bases). V lost 0 bases to trimming and J lost 6 bases, with 11 bases between them. Germline V gene data show CDR1 as SGHAT and CDR2 as FQNNGV. This CDR3 region has 15 residues. The DNA for the CDR3 is TGTGCCAGCAGCTTAGATCAGTGGGGGCCCGGGGAGCTGTTTTTT. Protein product: CASSLDQWGPGELFF.

This clonotype was counted between two and nine times. The V gene is TRBV10-3, the J gene TRBJ2-3; 8 bases map to TRBD2. The CDR3 is made up of 16 amino acids. In germline, CDR1 is ENHRY, CDR2 SYGVKD. Unmatched junction bases numbered 9, after V lost 3 bases and J lost 4 bases. This chain's CDR3 is CAISEGTSLFSDTQYF. The CDR3 nucleotides read TGTGCCATCAGTGAAGGGACTAGTCTCTTTTCAGATACGCAGTATTTT.

The chain links TRBV28 to TRBJ2-7; no clear D. The CDR3 totals 15 residues. The V gene's germline CDR1 is MDHEN and CDR2 SYDVKM. The V and J ends lost 2 bases and 5 bases respectively, with 16 bases between them. This chain's CDR3 is CASSLGSTLFDEQYF. The CDR3 nucleotides are TGTGCCAGCAGTTTAGGATCAACCTTATTCGACGAGCAGTACTTC. The full variable domain, rest sourced from reference TRBV28 and TRBJ2-7, is DVKVTQSSRYLVKRTGEKVFLECVQDMDHENMFWYRQDPGLGLRLIYFSYDVKMKEKGDIPEGYSVSREKKERFSLILESASTNQTSMYLCASSLGSTLFDEQYFGPGTRLTVT.